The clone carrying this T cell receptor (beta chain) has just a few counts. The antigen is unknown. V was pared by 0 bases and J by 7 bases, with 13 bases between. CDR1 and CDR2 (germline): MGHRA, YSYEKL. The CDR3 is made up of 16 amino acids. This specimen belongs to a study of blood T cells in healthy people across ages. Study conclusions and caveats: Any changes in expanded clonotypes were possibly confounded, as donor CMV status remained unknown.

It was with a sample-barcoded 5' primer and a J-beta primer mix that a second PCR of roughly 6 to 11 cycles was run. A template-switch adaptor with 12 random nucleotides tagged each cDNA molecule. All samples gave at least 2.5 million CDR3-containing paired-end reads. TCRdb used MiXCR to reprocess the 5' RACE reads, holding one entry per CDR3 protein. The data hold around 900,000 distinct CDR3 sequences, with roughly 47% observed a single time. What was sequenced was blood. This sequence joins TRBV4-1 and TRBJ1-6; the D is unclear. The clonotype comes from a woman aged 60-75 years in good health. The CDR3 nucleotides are TGCGCCAGCAGCCAAGAAACGGCCGGGTCGAATTCACCCCTCCACTTT. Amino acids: CASSQETAGSNSPLHF.